This T cell receptor beta chain appears in the sequencing data of a study of T cell responses to AZD1222 COVID-19 vaccine. Details on this clone: The antigen is not known.

Produced via immunoSEQ multiplex PCR; TCRdb's table is partial and in-frame only. The sample consists of under 150,000 clones, around 90% of them appearing once. General study points: Vaccination with two AZD1222 doses was followed by a rise in Spike-specific TCR breadth and depth.

CDR1 and CDR2 from the germline V gene are SGDLS and YYNGEE. With 3 bases clipped from V and 5 bases from J, the junction kept 11 bases outside the gene matches. The CDR3 covers 16 residues. This specimen was peripheral blood, taken 28 days after the second AZD1222 dose. The chain uses TRBV9 and TRBJ2-5; 9 nucleotides line up with TRBD1. This receptor was obtained from an adult who received the AZD1222 COVID-19 vaccine. The CDR3 region has the DNA TGTGCCAGCAGCGCCGTTACAGGGGGCGGTTGGGAGACCCAGTACTTC. This sequence encodes CASSAVTGGGWETQYF.